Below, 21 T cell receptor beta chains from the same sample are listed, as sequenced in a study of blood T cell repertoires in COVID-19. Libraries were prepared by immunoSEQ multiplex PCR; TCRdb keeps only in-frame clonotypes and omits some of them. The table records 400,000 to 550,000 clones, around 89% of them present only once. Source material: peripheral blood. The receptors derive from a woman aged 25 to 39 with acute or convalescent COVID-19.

The CDR3 loop is CASSSGQTKQYF. As DNA, the CDR3 is TGTGCCAGCAGCTCGGGACAGACGAAGCAGTACTTC. The chain uses TRBV13 and TRBJ2-7, with 7 bases lining up with TRBD1. Germline V gene sequence: CDR1 PRHDT, CDR2 FYEKMQ (reference sequence). This CDR3 has 12 amino acids. V dropped 4 bases and J dropped 8; count of bases not matched to a gene: 5. Combining the CDR3 with reference TRBV13 and TRBJ2-7 gives the whole variable domain AAGVIQSPRHLIKEKRETATLKCYPIPRHDTVYWYQQGPGQDPQFLISFYEKMQSDKGSIPDRFSAQQFSDYHSELNMSSLELGDSALYFCASSSGQTKQYFGPGTRLTVT.

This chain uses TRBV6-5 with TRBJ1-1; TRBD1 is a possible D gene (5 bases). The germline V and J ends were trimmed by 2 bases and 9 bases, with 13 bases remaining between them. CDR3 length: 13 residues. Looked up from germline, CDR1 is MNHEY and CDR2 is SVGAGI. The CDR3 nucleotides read TGTGCCAGCAGTTACAGAACAGGCTCCAAAGCTTTCTTT. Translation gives CASSYRTGSKAFF.

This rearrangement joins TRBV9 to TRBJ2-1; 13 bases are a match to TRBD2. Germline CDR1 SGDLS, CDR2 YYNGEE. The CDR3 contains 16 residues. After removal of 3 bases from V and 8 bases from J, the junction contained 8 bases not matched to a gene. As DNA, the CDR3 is TGTGCCAGCAGCGAGAGACTAGCGGGGGGCGAGCATGAGCAGTTCTTC. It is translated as CASSERLAGGEHEQFF.

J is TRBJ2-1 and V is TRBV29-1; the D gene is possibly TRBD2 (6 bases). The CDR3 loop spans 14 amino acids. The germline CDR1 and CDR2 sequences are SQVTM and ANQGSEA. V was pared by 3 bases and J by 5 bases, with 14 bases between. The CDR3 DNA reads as TGCAGCGTTGAGTGGAGGGACTGGAACAATGAGCAGTTCTTC. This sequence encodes CSVEWRDWNNEQFF.

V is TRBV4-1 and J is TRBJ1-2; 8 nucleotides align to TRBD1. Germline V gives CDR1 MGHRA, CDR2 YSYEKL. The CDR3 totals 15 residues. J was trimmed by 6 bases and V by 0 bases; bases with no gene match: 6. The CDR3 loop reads CASSQEGQGANGYTF. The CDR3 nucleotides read TGCGCCAGCAGCCAAGAGGGCCAGGGGGCGAATGGCTACACCTTC.

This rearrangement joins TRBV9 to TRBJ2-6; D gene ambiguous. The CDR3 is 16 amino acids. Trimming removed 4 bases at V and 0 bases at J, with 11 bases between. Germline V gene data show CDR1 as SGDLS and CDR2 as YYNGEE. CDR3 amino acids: CASSSRASSGANVLTF. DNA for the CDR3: TGTGCCAGCAGCTCCCGAGCGAGCTCTGGGGCCAACGTCCTGACTTTC.

The CDR3 DNA is TGTGCTAGTGGTCTGGGCGCTCCGGCTTTCTTT. Protein product: CASGLGAPAFF. This sequence joins TRBV12-5 and TRBJ1-1; no reliable D call. The ends were cut back, 5 bases at V and 11 bases at J, with 12 bases in the middle. Germline-derived CDR1 and CDR2 are LGHNT and FRNRAP. This CDR3 region has 11 residues.

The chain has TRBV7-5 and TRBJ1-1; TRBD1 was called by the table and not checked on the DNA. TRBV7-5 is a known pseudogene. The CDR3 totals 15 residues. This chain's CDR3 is CARSDLTGWDTEAFF. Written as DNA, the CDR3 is TGTGCCAGAAGTGATTTGACAGGGTGGGACACTGAAGCTTTCTTT.

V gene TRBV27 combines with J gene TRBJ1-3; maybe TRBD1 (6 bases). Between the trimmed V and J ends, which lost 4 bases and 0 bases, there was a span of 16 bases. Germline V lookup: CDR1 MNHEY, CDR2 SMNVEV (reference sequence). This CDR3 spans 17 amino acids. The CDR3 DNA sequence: TGTGCCAGCAGTTCACAGGGTGAAGTCCTCTCTGGAAACACCATATATTTT. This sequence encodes CASSSQGEVLSGNTIYF.

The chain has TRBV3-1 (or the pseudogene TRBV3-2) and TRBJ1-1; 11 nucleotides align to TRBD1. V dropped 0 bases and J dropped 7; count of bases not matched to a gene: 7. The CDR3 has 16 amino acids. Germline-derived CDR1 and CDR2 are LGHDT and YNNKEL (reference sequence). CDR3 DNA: TGTGCCAGCAGCCAAGATCGGAGGACAGGGGGCCGTGAAGCTTTCTTT. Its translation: CASSQDRRTGGREAFF.

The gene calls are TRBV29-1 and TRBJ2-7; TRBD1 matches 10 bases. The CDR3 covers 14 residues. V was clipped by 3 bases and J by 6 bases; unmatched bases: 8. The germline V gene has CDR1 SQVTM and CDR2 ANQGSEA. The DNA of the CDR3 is TGCAGCGTTGAGGGGACAGGGGTGGGAGGCGAGCAGTACTTC. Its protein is CSVEGTGVGGEQYF.

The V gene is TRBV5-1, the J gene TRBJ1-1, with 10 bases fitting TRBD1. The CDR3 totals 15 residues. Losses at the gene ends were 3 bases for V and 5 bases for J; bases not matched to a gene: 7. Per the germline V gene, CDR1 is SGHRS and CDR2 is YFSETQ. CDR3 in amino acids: CASSYNPGQGTEAFF. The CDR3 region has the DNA TGCGCCAGCAGCTACAATCCGGGACAGGGGACTGAAGCTTTCTTT.

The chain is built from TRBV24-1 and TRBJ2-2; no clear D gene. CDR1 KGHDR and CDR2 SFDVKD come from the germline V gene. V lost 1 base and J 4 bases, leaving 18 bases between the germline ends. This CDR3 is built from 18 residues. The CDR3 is CATSDFYISEPFTGELFF. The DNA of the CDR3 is TGTGCCACCAGTGATTTTTACATATCTGAACCTTTCACCGGGGAGCTGTTTTTT.

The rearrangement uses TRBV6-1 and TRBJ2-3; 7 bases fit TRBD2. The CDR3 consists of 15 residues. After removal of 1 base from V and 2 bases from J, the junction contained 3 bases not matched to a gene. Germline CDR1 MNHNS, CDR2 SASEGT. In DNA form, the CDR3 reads TGTGCCAGCAGTGAAGGGGGGGGGTACACAGATACGCAGTATTTT. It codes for CASSEGGGYTDTQYF.

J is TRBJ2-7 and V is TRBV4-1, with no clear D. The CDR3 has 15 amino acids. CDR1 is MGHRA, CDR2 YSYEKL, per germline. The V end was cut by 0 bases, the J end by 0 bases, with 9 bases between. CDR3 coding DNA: TGCGCCAGCAGCCAAGAACCAGGCTACTCCTACGAGCAGTACTTC. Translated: CASSQEPGYSYEQYF.

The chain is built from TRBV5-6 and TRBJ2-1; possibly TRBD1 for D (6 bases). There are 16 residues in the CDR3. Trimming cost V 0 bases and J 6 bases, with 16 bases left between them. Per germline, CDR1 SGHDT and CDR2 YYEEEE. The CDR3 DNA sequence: TGTGCCAGCAGCTTGGCGTTCAGGGGCCCCTTCAATGAGCAGTTCTTC. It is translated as CASSLAFRGPFNEQFF.

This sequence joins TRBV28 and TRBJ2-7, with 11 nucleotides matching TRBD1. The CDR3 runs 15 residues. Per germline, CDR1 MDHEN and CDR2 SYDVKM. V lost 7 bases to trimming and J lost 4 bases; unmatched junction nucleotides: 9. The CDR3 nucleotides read TGTGCCAGCAATCTAGGACAGGGGGCGCTTTACGAGCAGTACTTC. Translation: CASNLGQGALYEQYF.

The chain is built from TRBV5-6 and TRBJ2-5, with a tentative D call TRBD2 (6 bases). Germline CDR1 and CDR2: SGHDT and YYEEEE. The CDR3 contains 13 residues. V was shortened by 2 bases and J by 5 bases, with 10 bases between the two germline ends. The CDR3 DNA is TGTGCCAGCAGCTTCCCCGGAGGGGAGACCCAGTACTTC. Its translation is CASSFPGGETQYF.

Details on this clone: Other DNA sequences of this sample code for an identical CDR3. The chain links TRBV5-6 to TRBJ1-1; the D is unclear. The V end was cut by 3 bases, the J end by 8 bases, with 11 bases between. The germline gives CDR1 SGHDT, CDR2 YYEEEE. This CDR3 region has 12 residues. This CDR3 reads CASSSPGSEAFF. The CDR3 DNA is TGTGCCAGCAGCTCGCCGGGGTCAGAAGCTTTCTTT. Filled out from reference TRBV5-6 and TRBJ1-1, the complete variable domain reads DAGVTQSPTHLIKTRGQQVTLRCSPKSGHDTVSWYQQALGQGPQFIFQYYEEEERQRGNFPDRFSGHQFPNYSSELNVNALLLGDSALYLCASSSPGSEAFFGQGTRLTVV.

CDR3 coding DNA: TGTGCCAGCAGTGTTTCAGGGGAAATGGATGGCTACACCTTC. It encodes CASSVSGEMDGYTF. V and J are TRBV2 and TRBJ1-2, with a weak D call TRBD1 (6 bases). The CDR3 runs to 14 residues. Trimming cost V 4 bases and J 6 bases, with 15 bases left between them. The germline V gene encodes CDR1 SNHLY and CDR2 FYNNEI. Full variable domain (missing parts from reference TRBV2 and TRBJ1-2): EPEVTQTPSHQVTQMGQEVILRCVPISNHLYFYWYRQILGQKVEFLVSFYNNEISEKSEIFDDQFSVERPDGSNFTLKIRSTKLEDSAMYFCASSVSGEMDGYTFGSGTRLTVV.

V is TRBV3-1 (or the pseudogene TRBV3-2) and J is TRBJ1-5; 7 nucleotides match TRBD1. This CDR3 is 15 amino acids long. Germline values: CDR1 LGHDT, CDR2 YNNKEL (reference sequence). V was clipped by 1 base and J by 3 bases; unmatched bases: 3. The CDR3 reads CASSQGQGPNQPQHF. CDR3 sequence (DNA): TGTGCCAGCAGCCAAGGACAGGGACCCAATCAGCCCCAGCATTTT.